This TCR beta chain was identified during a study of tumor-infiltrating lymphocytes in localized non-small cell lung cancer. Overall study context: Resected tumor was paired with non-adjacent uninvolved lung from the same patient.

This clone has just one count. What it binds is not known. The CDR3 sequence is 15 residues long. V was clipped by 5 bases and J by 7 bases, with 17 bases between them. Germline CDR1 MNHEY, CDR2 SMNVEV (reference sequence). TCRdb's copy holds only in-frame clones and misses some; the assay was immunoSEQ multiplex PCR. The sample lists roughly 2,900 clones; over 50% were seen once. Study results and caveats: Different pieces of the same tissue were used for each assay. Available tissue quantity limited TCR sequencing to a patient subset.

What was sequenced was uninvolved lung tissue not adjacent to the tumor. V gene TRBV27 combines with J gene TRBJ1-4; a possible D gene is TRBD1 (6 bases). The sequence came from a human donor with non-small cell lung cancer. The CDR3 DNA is TGTGCCAGCAGTCGAACAGGGAACCCCGGTGAAAAACTGTTTTTT. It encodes CASSRTGNPGEKLFF.